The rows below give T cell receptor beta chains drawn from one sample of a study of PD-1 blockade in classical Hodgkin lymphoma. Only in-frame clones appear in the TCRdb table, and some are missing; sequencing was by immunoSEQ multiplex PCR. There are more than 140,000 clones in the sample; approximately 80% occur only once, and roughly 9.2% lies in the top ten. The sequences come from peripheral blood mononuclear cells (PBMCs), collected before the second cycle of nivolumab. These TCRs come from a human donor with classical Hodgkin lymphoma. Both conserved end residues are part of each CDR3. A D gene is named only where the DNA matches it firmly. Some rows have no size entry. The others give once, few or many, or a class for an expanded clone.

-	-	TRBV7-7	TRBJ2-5	TGTGCTAGCAGCTCTGTGCGCCAAGAGACCCAGTACTTC	CASSSVRQETQYF
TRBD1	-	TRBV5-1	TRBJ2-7	TGCGCCAGCAGCTTAACAGGGAGACAGGGCTGGGAGCAGTACTTC	CASSLTGRQGWEQYF
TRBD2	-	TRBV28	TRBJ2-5	TGTGCCAGCAGTCCGGGACTAACGACCGACCAAGAGACCCAGTACTTC	CASSPGLTTDQETQYF
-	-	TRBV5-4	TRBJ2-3	TGTGCCAGCAGCAATTTCGCCACAGATACGCAGTATTTT	CASSNFATDTQYF
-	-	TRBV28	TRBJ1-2	TGTGCCAGCAGTTTATACCAGGGAGGCTACACCTTC	CASSLYQGGYTF
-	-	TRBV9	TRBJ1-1	TGTGCCAGCAGCCCAAATAATGGGGCGACAGTGAACACTGAAGCTTTCTTT	CASSPNNGATVNTEAFF
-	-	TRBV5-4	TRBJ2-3	TGTGCCAGCAGCTTGTCTGGACAGATCACAGATACGCAGTATTTT	CASSLSGQITDTQYF
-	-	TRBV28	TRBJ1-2	TGTGCCAGCAGTTTAGGTGACCTAACGCAGAGTTTCTATGGCTACACCTTC	CASSLGDLTQSFYGYTF
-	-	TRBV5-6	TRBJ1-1	TGTGCCAGCAGCATACCGGGACTGATAACAGGTGAAGCTTTCTTT	CASSIPGLITGEAFF
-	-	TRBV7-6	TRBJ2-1	TGTGCCAGCAGCCCTCTAGGAGACAATGAGCAGTTCTTC	CASSPLGDNEQFF
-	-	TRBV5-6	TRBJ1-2	TGTGCCAGCAGCTTGGAAACCCGCCAGGGCAGTGGCTACACCTTC	CASSLETRQGSGYTF
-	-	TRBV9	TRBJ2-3	TGTGCCAGCAGCCCGAGGATCACCCCTAGCACAGATACGCAGTATTTT	CASSPRITPSTDTQYF
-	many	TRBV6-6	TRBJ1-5	TGTGCCAGCAGTTACTCGACTTCGGGACCCCAGCATTTT	CASSYSTSGPQHF
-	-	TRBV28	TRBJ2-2	TGTGCCAGCAGTTTAAGTCTTAGCGTCGGGGAGCTGTTTTTT	CASSLSLSVGELFF
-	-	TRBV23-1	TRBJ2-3	TGCGCCAGCAAATCCCGGGGAAGAACAGATACGCAGTATTTT	CASKSRGRTDTQYF
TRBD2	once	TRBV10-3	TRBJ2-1	TGTTCTAGCGGGAGTCTAACCTACAATGAGCAGTTCTTC	CSSGSLTYNEQFF
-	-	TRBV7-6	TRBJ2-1	TGTGCCAGCAGCCCAGGGACTCAGAATGAGCAGTTCTTC	CASSPGTQNEQFF
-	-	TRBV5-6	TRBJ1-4	TGTGCCAGCAGCTTCCGGCCCTCAGCAGGGGAAGTGCTGTTTTTT	CASSFRPSAGEVLFF
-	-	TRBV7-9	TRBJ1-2	TGTGCCAGCAGCCCAACCTATGGCTACACCTTC	CASSPTYGYTF
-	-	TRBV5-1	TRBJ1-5	TGCGCCAGCAGCACCGGGACGGCTAATCAGCCCCAGCATTTT	CASSTGTANQPQHF
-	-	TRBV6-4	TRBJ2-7	TGTGCCAGCTACGAGCAGTACTTC	CASYEQYF
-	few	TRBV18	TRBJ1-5	TGTGCCAGCTCACAGGTGTTTGATCAGCCCCAGCATTTT	CASSQVFDQPQHF
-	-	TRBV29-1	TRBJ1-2	TGCAGCGTTGGCATGTACGGCTTTAACTATGGCTACACCTTC	CSVGMYGFNYGYTF
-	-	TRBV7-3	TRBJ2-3	TGTGCCAGCAGTGGTAGCACAGATACGCAGTATTTT	CASSGSTDTQYF
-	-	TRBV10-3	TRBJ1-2	TGTGCCATCAGTGAGTTAACGGATTATGGCTACACCTTC	CAISELTDYGYTF
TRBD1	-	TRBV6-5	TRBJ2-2	TGTGCCAGCAGTTCGGGACAGGCGGGCACCGGGGAGCTGTTTTTT	CASSSGQAGTGELFF
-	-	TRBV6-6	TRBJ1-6	TGTGCCAGCAGTCGAGGACAGAATAATTCACCCCTCCACTTT	CASSRGQNNSPLHF
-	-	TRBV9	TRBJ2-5	TGTGCCAGCAGCGTAGTGGGGGAGACCCAGTACTTC	CASSVVGETQYF